Shown below are 5 T cell receptor beta chains from a single sample sequenced in a study of blood T cell repertoires in COVID-19. Clones were read by immunoSEQ multiplex PCR, and TCRdb kept only the in-frame ones, dropping some. In the table there are around 88,000 clones, roughly 90% of which are singletons. Sequencing input: peripheral blood. The receptors here all came from a woman at least 80 years old with acute or convalescent COVID-19.

The chain links TRBV18 to TRBJ1-6; 8 nucleotides agree with TRBD1. After removal of 3 bases from V and 7 bases from J, the junction contained 5 bases not matched to a gene. Germline CDR1 reads KGHSH; CDR2 reads LQKENI. The CDR3 sequence is 15 residues long. The chain's CDR3 is CASSPNTGGNSPLHF. CDR3 nucleotides: TGTGCCAGCTCACCCAACACAGGGGGGAATTCACCCCTCCACTTT.

DNA for the CDR3: TGTGCCAGCACACGGACTAGCGGGAGCCCCTACGAGCAGTACTTC. Its translation: CASTRTSGSPYEQYF. The genes are TRBV2 and TRBJ2-7; 13 nucleotides agree with TRBD2. Per the germline V gene, CDR1 is SNHLY and CDR2 is FYNNEI. The ends lost 7 bases at V and 2 bases at J; junction bases unmatched: 5. The CDR3 runs 15 residues.

The chain has TRBV18 and TRBJ2-7; the match to TRBD2 covers 9 bases. Germline CDR1 reads KGHSH; CDR2 reads LQKENI. The V gene end was trimmed by 6 bases and the J gene end by 1 base; junction bases not matched to a gene: 7. The CDR3 has 15 amino acids. The CDR3 protein is CASSPVAGGSYEQYF. In nucleotides, the CDR3 is TGTGCCAGCTCCCCAGTGGCGGGAGGGTCCTACGAGCAGTACTTC.

The chain couples TRBV2 to TRBJ2-7, with D perhaps matching TRBD2 (5 bases). From germline, CDR1 is SNHLY and CDR2 FYNNEI. V was trimmed by 0 bases and J by 6 bases, leaving 15 bases between them. This CDR3 has 15 amino acids. DNA of the CDR3: TGTGCCAGCAGTGAAGCGGGCCGAGGGTATAGCGAGCAGTACTTC. Translation: CASSEAGRGYSEQYF.

The chain combines TRBV28 with TRBJ1-5; D not resolved. Trimming took 10 bases from V and 2 from J, leaving 9 bases between them. This CDR3 is built from 12 residues. Germline V CDR1 and CDR2: MDHEN, SYDVKM. As DNA, the CDR3 is TGTGCCACTGCCGGGGGCAATCAGCCCCAGCATTTT. Its protein product is CATAGGNQPQHF.